A selection of T cell receptor beta chains follows, all from one sample in a study of T cell repertoires in cytomegalovirus infection. TCRdb processed the reads anew with MiXCR; each CDR3 protein has one entry. This repertoire shows fewer than 900,000 distinct CDR3 sequences, roughly 29% found once; its top ten account for roughly 13%. No antigen is known for these receptors. Sequencing was performed on cultured CD8+ T cells from PBMCs, taken from culture after CMV antigen stimulation. All receptors derive from a human donor in good health (CMV status not recorded). Some clones in this sample may be carry-over from other donors' samples. Each CDR3 is given with its conserved first and last residue. A D gene is named only where the DNA matches it firmly. For some rows the clone size is stated as once, few or many, or as a class when expanded; others skip it.

TRBJ1-2	-	-	TRBV6-6	TGTGCCAGCCTAATGGGATATTTAGGCTATGGCTACACCTTC	CASLMGYLGYGYTF
TRBJ2-5	-	TRBD2	TRBV9	TGTGCCAGCACGCCTAGCGGGGGGTTCTCAGAGACCCAGTACTTC	CASTPSGGFSETQYF
TRBJ2-7	-	TRBD2	TRBV27	TGTGCCAGTTCCCCCGGTGGGGGGGCCTACGAGCAGTACTTC	CASSPGGGAYEQYF
TRBJ2-2	-	-	TRBV4-3	TGCGCCAGCAGCCAAGTGGAGCACCGGGAGCTGTTTTTT	CASSQVEHRELFF
TRBJ1-5	once	-	TRBV20-1	TGCAGTATCGTCTCGATAGATAGCAATCAGCCCCAGCATTTT	CSIVSIDSNQPQHF
TRBJ1-5	many	-	TRBV7-2	TGTGCCAGCAGCTTAGGGATGTCTGGCAATCAGCCCCAGCATTTT	CASSLGMSGNQPQHF
TRBJ2-3	few	-	TRBV6-1	TGTGCCAGCAGCACTTTATTGCCAGATTTCGTCGGGACAGATACGCAGTATTTT	CASSTLLPDFVGTDTQYF
TRBJ1-2	few	-	TRBV6-2/TRBV6-3	TGTGCCAGCAGTTACGCCCGGGGGATTCCGGATGGCTACACCTTC	CASSYARGIPDGYTF
TRBJ1-2	many	-	TRBV7-8	TGTGCCAGCAGCTTAGAACCAGCTCATAACTATGGCTACACCTTC	CASSLEPAHNYGYTF
TRBJ1-5	few	-	TRBV27	TGTGCCAGCAGTTCCAGAGTCAATCAGCCCCAGCATTTT	CASSSRVNQPQHF
TRBJ2-7	-	-	TRBV15	TGTGCCACCAGCAGAGTATTCAGGAAACCTACCTACGAGCAGTACTTC	CATSRVFRKPTYEQYF
TRBJ2-7	-	-	TRBV27	TGTGCCAGCAGTCCGTCGGGGTTTAATTACGAGCAGTACTTC	CASSPSGFNYEQYF
TRBJ2-3	-	TRBD2	TRBV4-2	TGTGCCAGCAGCCAAGATAAGGGACTAGCGATTCCTTTAGACACAGATACGCAGTATTTT	CASSQDKGLAIPLDTDTQYF
TRBJ2-7	-	-	TRBV12-3/TRBV12-4	TGTGCCAGCAGTTCAAGGGGAGGGGGGAACGAGCAGTACTTC	CASSSRGGGNEQYF
TRBJ1-6	-	-	TRBV5-6	TGTGCCAGCAGCTTGGAAAACGGGGGTTCCTATAATTCACCCCTCCACTTT	CASSLENGGSYNSPLHF
TRBJ1-5	-	-	TRBV7-6	TGTGCCAGCAGCTTAGGAACAGAGCCTAGCAATCAGCCCCAGCATTTT	CASSLGTEPSNQPQHF
TRBJ2-7	few	TRBD1	TRBV6-1	TGTGCCAGCAGTGCTTTCGGACAGGGCTCCTACGAGCAGTACTTC	CASSAFGQGSYEQYF
TRBJ1-1	many	-	TRBV7-6	TGTGCCAGCAGGAGGGACCTTAACACTGAAGCTTTCTTT	CASRRDLNTEAFF
TRBJ1-3	many	TRBD1	TRBV7-8	TGTGCCAGCAGCTTACGGGACAGGATAACCGAAAACACCATATATTTT	CASSLRDRITENTIYF
TRBJ1-1	-	-	TRBV19	TGTGCCAGTAGAACGGCAGGGAAGAACACTGAAGCTTTCTTT	CASRTAGKNTEAFF
TRBJ2-2	-	TRBD2	TRBV9	TGTGCCAGCAGCGCCCTTAGACTAGCGGGGGAACCCGGGGAGCTGTTTTTT	CASSALRLAGEPGELFF
TRBJ2-1	many	TRBD2	TRBV13	TGTGCCAGCAGCTTAGGACTAGCGGGGGGACGGGTCGGGTACAATGAGCAGTTCTTC	CASSLGLAGGRVGYNEQFF
TRBJ1-2	-	-	TRBV27	TGTGCCAGCAGTTTCCAGGGTACCCAAGGCTACACCTTC	CASSFQGTQGYTF
TRBJ2-7	-	-	TRBV7-8	TGTGCCAGCAGCTTAGCGATCTACGAGCAGTACTTC	CASSLAIYEQYF
TRBJ1-6	many	-	TRBV7-2	TGTGCCAGCAGCTTAGATGCGGGAGGCTATTCACCCCTCCACTTT	CASSLDAGGYSPLHF
TRBJ1-2	few	-	TRBV27	TGTGCCAGCAGCCTGAGGGGGGGATACTATGGCTACACCTTC	CASSLRGGYYGYTF
TRBJ2-3	few	TRBD2	TRBV6-5	TGTGCCAGCAGCCCTCGAGCCGCTAGCGGGGGGGAAACAGATACGCAGTATTTT	CASSPRAASGGETDTQYF
TRBJ1-1	few	-	TRBV7-9	TGTGCCAGCAGCTTAGCGGGTGTAGCACAAGCTTTCTTT	CASSLAGVAQAFF
TRBJ1-6	-	TRBD1	TRBV14	TGTGCCAGCAGCCAAGATCGAAGAGACAGGGGCTATTCACCCCTCCACTTT	CASSQDRRDRGYSPLHF
TRBJ2-5	many	TRBD2	TRBV7-2	TGTGCCAGCAGCTTAGTGGCTCGGAGCGGGGCGAAAGAGACCCAGTACTTC	CASSLVARSGAKETQYF
TRBJ1-1	-	-	TRBV9	TGTGCCAGCAGTGATGACAGTCTGAACACTGAAGCTTTCTTT	CASSDDSLNTEAFF
TRBJ2-3	few	-	TRBV7-9	TGTGCCAGCAGCTTTTGGACCCCGCCGGCTAATACGCAGTATTTT	CASSFWTPPANTQYF
TRBJ2-7	-	-	TRBV2	TGTGCCACCTTCTACAAAAGGGAGCAGTACTTC	CATFYKREQYF
TRBJ2-4	few	TRBD2	TRBV27	TGTGCCAGCAGTTCCTGGACAGGGACTAGCGGGAACAAAAACATTCAGTACTTC	CASSSWTGTSGNKNIQYF